Following are 11 T cell receptor beta chains from one sample sequenced in a study of neurological immune-mediated disorders. TCRdb itself ran the 5' RACE reads through MiXCR, one entry per CDR3 protein. Of roughly 60,000 distinct CDR3 sequences listed, over 10% are singletons. The sequenced sample was PBMCs. The receptors come from a man in his fifties or sixties in good health.

The chain combines TRBV10-3 with TRBJ1-6; D not certain. V dropped 3 bases and J dropped 7 bases, with 10 bases sitting between them. Germline CDR1 is ENHRY and CDR2 is SYGVKD. The CDR3 runs 14 residues. The CDR3 DNA reads as TGTGCCATCAGTGAAGTTCACTACAATTCACCCCTCCACTTT. The encoded protein is CAISEVHYNSPLHF.

This clonotype was counted ten times or more. The V call is TRBV5-5, the J call TRBJ2-5, with unresolved D. Germline V lookup: CDR1 SGHKS, CDR2 YYEKEE (reference sequence). V lost 1 base and J 5 bases, leaving 9 bases between the germline ends. The CDR3 has 13 amino acids. In DNA form, the CDR3 reads TGTGCCAGCAGCTTGACTGGGGTCGAGACCCAGTACTTC. Translating it yields CASSLTGVETQYF.

This clonotype was counted many times. The genes are TRBV20-1 and TRBJ1-2, with 8 positions matching TRBD1. With 5 bases clipped from V and 5 bases from J, the junction kept 7 bases outside the gene matches. Germline assignment: CDR1 DFQATT and CDR2 SNEGSKA (reference sequence). The CDR3 runs to 13 residues. The CDR3: CSALPGQEYGYTF. Here the CDR3 DNA reads TGCAGTGCTTTGCCGGGACAGGAGTATGGCTACACCTTC.

This clonotype was found many times. This chain joins TRBV5-1 and TRBJ1-1; 7 nucleotides line up with TRBD1. Germline V lookup: CDR1 SGHRS, CDR2 YFSETQ. The J segment lost 3 bases and the V segment lost 3 bases, leaving 5 bases of the junction unmatched. The CDR3 spans 14 residues. CDR3 coding DNA: TGCGCCAGCAGCTATGCGGGACAGCACACTGAAGCTTTCTTT. It translates to CASSYAGQHTEAFF.

This clonotype was detected many times. The rearrangement uses TRBV6-5 and TRBJ1-1; TRBD1 matches 7 bases. CDR3 length equals 14 residues. The germline V gene encodes CDR1 MNHEY and CDR2 SVGAGI. Unmatched junction bases numbered 10, after V lost 7 bases and J lost 5 bases. The CDR3 nucleotides read TGTGCCAGCAAGGCGCGACAGGGAGGGACTGAAGCTTTCTTT. This translates into CASKARQGGTEAFF.

This clonotype was detected ten times or more. The rearrangement links TRBV28 to TRBJ1-2, with D perhaps matching TRBD1 (6 bases). This CDR3 comprises 13 residues. Germline V lookup: CDR1 MDHEN, CDR2 SYDVKM. Between the trimmed V and J ends, which lost 6 bases and 4 bases, there was a span of 12 bases. CDR3 in amino acids: CASSQGYPYGYTF. The CDR3 bases are TGTGCCAGCAGCCAGGGGTACCCCTATGGCTACACCTTC.

This clonotype was observed many times. The chain carries TRBV7-8 and TRBJ2-3, with D hard to call. Germline V lookup: CDR1 SGHVS, CDR2 FQNEAQ. CDR3 length equals 13 residues. Trimming stripped 5 bases from V and 2 bases from J, with 8 bases between. CDR3 loop: CASSPPATDTQYF. The DNA for the CDR3 is TGTGCCAGCAGCCCCCCCGCCACAGATACGCAGTATTTT.

Many counts were recorded for this clonotype. The chain uses TRBV28 and TRBJ2-2, with D perhaps TRBD1 (6 bases). The ends were cut back, 3 bases at V and 0 bases at J, with 14 bases in the middle. CDR1 and CDR2 from the germline V gene are MDHEN and SYDVKM. CDR3 size: 17 residues. CDR3 in amino acids: CASSFYRAGSNTGELFF. In DNA form, the CDR3 reads TGTGCCAGCAGTTTTTACAGGGCCGGATCGAACACCGGGGAGCTGTTTTTT.

This clonotype was seen many times. V gene TRBV7-2 combines with J gene TRBJ2-5; 9 bases fit TRBD1. Germline V CDR1 and CDR2: SGHTA, FQGNSA. Trimming cost V 2 bases and J 8 bases; bases outside gene matches: 9. This CDR3 spans 15 amino acids. The CDR3 region is CASSLPQGTGPTQYF. For the CDR3, the DNA is TGTGCCAGCAGCTTACCCCAGGGGACAGGGCCTACCCAGTACTTC. The full variable domain, with the rest looked up from reference TRBV7-2 and TRBJ2-5, is GAGVSQSPSNKVTEKGKDVELRCDPISGHTALYWYRQSLGQGLEFLIYFQGNSAPDKSGLPSDRFSAERTGGSVSTLTIQRTQQEDSAVYLCASSLPQGTGPTQYFGPGTRLLVL.

In regard to this clonotype: A much bigger clone sits one base away, suggesting this may be a read error. A read error is likely, as this CDR3 ends without the conserved phenylalanine or tryptophan. The V gene is TRBV5-1, the J gene TRBJ2-5, with 9 nucleotides matching TRBD1. Germline values: CDR1 SGHRS, CDR2 YFSETQ. The CDR3 runs 13 residues. After removal of 7 bases from V and 5 bases from J, the junction contained 6 bases not matched to a gene. CDR3 region: CASGTGSGETQYY. CDR3 sequence (DNA): TGCGCCAGCGGGACAGGGTCTGGCGAGACCCAGTACTAC.

Many counts were recorded for this clonotype. The CDR3 bases are TGTGCCAGCAGCTTAGCCGGGTACGGAGATACGCAGTATTTT. Translation: CASSLAGYGDTQYF. V usage is TRBV7-2 and J usage is TRBJ2-3; D remains ambiguous. V was clipped by 0 bases and J by 5 bases, with 9 bases between them. This CDR3 contains 14 residues. The germline gives CDR1 SGHTA, CDR2 FQGNSA.